This T cell receptor beta chain was captured by sequencing in a study of CD8+ T cells in alopecia areata. cDNA prepared by RNA extraction and subsequent reverse transcription served as the template for sequencing. Some clones are missing from TCRdb's copy, which holds only in-frame ones; the method was immunoSEQ multiplex PCR. The table shows about 140,000 clones, with roughly nine tenths occurring only once. Documented treatment: oral pan-JAK inhibitor, 5-10 mg twice daily. CDR1 SSHAT and CDR2 FNYEAQ come from the germline V gene (reference sequence). CDR3 length: 14 amino acids. As for this clone: Its antigen is unidentified. One junction end does not reproduce the germline sequence, and a read error may be involved.

Study-wide findings and caveats: Sequenced scalp T cells also include alphabeta T cells resident in normal skin.

This clonotype was sampled from a human donor with alopecia areata. The sample in question was CD8+ T cells sorted from blood, obtained at week 4, from a patient treated with tofacitinib. The chain employs TRBV7-7 and TRBJ2-7; D not certain. The CDR3 region is CASSPSRDAYEQYF. As DNA, the CDR3 is TGTGCTAGCAGCCCGTCCAGAGACGCCTACGAGCAGTACTTC.